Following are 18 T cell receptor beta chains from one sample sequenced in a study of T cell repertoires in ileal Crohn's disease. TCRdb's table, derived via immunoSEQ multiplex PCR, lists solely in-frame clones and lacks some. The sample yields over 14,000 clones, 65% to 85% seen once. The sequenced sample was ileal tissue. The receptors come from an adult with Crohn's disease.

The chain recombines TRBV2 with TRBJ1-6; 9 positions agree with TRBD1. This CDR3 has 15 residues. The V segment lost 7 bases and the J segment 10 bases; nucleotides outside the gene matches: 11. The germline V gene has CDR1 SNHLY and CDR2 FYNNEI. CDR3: CASTLYGTGYSPLHF. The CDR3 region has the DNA TGTGCCAGCACCCTCTACGGGACAGGGTACTCACCCCTCCACTTT. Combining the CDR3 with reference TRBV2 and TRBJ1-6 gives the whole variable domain EPEVTQTPSHQVTQMGQEVILRCVPISNHLYFYWYRQILGQKVEFLVSFYNNEISEKSEIFDDQFSVERPDGSNFTLKIRSTKLEDSAMYFCASTLYGTGYSPLHFGNGTRLTVT.

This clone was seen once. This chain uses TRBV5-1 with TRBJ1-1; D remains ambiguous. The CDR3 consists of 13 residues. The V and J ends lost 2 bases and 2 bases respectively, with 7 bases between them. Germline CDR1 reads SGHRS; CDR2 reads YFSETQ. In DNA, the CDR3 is TGCGCCAGCAGCTTCCGACTTAACACTGAAGCTTTCTTT. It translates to CASSFRLNTEAFF.

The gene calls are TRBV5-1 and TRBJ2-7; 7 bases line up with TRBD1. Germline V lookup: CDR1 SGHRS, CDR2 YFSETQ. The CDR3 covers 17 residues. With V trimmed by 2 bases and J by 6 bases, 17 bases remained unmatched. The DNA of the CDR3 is TGCGCCAGCAGCTTAGGGGCGACAGGGTATGGTTTACCCGAGCAGTACTTC. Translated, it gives CASSLGATGYGLPEQYF.

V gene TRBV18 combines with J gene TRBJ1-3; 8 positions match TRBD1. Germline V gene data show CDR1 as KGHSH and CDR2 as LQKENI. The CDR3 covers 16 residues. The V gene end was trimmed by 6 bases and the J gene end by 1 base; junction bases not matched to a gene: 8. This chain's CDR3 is CASSPQGARSGNTIYF. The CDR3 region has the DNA TGTGCCAGCTCTCCTCAGGGGGCTCGATCTGGAAACACCATATATTTT.

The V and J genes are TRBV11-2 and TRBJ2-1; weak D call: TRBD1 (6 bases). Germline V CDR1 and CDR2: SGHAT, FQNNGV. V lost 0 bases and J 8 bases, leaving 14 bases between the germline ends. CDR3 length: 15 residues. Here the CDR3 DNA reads TGTGCCAGCAGCTTAGATCGGGCTCCAGGGGATGAGCAGTTCTTC. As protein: CASSLDRAPGDEQFF.

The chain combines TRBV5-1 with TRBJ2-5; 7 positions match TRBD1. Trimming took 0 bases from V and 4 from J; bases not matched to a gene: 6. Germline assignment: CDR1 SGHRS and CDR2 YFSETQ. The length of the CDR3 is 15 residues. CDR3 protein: CASSLGPRQGETQYF. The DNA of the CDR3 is TGCGCCAGCAGCTTGGGACCTCGACAGGGAGAGACCCAGTACTTC.

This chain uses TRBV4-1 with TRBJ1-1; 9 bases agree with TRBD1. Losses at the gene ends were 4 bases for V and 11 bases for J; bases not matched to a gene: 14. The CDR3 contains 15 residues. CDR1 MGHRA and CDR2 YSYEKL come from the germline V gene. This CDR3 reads CASSPLPGTGPRAFF. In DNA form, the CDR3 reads TGCGCCAGCAGCCCCCTCCCCGGGACAGGGCCGAGGGCTTTCTTT.

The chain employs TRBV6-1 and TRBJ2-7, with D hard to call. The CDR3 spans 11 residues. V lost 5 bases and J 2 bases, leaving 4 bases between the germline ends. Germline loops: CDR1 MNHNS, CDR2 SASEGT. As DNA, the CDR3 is TGTGCCAGCAGTCCCGCCTACGAGCAGTACTTC. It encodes CASSPAYEQYF.

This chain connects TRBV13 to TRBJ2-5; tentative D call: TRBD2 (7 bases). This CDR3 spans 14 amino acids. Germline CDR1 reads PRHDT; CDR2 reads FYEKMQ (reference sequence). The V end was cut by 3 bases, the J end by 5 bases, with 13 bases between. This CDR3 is CASSLRGGSETQYF. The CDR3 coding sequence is TGTGCCAGCAGCTTGAGGGGGGGTTCGGAGACCCAGTACTTC.

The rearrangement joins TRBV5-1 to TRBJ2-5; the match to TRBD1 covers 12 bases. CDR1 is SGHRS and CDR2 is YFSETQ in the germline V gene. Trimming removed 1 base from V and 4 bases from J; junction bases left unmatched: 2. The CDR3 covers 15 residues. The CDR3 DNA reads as TGCGCCAGCAGCTTGCCGGGACAGGGGGCAGAGACCCAGTACTTC. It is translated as CASSLPGQGAETQYF.

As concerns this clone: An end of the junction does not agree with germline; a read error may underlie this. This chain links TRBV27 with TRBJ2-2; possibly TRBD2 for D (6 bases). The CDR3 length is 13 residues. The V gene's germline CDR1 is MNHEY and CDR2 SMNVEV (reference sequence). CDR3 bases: TGTGCCAGCAGTGGGGGGAACACCGAGGAGCTGTTTTTT. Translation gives CASSGGNTEELFF.

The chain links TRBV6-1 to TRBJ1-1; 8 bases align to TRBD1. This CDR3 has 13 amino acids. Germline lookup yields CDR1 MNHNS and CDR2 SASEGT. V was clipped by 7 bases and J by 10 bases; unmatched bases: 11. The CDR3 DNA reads TGTGCCAGCATCTTACTGACAGGGACAGGAGCTTTCTTT. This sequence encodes CASILLTGTGAFF.

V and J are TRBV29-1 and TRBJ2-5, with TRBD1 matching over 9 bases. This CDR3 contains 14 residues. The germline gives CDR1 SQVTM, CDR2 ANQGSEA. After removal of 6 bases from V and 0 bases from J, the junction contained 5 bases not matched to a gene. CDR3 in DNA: TGCAGCGTCCACAGGGGGCCGTACCAAGAGACCCAGTACTTC. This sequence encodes CSVHRGPYQETQYF.

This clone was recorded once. CDR3: CASSQTGEQYF. CDR3 DNA: TGTGCCAGCAGCCAAACAGGGGAGCAGTACTTC. The rearrangement uses TRBV6-5 and TRBJ2-7, with TRBD1 as a possible D gene (6 bases). The CDR3 is made up of 11 amino acids. The ends were cut back, 6 bases at V and 7 bases at J, with 10 bases in the middle. Germline assignment: CDR1 MNHEY and CDR2 SVGAGI.

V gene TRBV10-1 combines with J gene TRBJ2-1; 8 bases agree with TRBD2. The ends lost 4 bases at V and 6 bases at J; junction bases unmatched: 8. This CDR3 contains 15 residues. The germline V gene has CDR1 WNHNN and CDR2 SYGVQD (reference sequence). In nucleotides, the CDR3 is TGCGCCAGCAGTGTAGCCTCTAGCGGGCTCAATGAGCAGTTCTTC. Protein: CASSVASSGLNEQFF.

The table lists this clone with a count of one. The CDR3 sequence: CASSAGGTGWVQSYNEQFF. Here the CDR3 DNA reads TGTGCCAGCAGCGCTGGGGGGACAGGGTGGGTCCAGTCCTACAATGAGCAGTTCTTC. This chain links TRBV9 with TRBJ2-1, with 9 nucleotides matching TRBD1. V lost 3 bases and J lost 1; bases outside the gene matches: 14. The CDR3 is made up of 19 amino acids. Germline V gene lookup returns CDR1 SGDLS and CDR2 YYNGEE. Full variable domain (rest looked up from reference TRBV9 and TRBJ2-1): DSGVTQTPKHLITATGQRVTLRCSPRSGDLSVYWYQQSLDQGLQFLIQYYNGEERAKGNILERFSAQQFPDLHSELNLSSLELGDSALYFCASSAGGTGWVQSYNEQFFGPGTRLTVL.

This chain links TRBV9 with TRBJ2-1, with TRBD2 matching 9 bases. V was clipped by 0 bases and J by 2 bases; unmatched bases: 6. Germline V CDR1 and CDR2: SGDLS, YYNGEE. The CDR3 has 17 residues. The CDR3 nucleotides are TGTGCCAGCAGCGTAGGCGGAGCGGGGGGAACCTACAATGAGCAGTTCTTC. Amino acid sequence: CASSVGGAGGTYNEQFF.

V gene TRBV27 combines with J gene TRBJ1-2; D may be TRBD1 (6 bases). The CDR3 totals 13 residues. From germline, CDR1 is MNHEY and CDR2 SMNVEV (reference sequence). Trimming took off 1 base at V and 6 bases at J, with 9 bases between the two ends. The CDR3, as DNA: TGTGCCAGCAGTTTATACAGGGACGATGGCTACACCTTC. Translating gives CASSLYRDDGYTF.